What follows are 10 T cell receptor beta chains derived from one specimen sequenced in a study of beta chain features in type 1 diabetes. Every isolated RNA sample was fully reverse transcribed, so sequencing captured expressed TCRB transcripts. Repertoires were generated with immunoSEQ multiplex PCR, while TCRdb's copy carries only in-frame clones and drops some. This table has under 900,000 clones, under 20% appearing once. The sequenced material came from naive CD4+ T cells from blood. These receptors were collected from a woman aged 18-29 years in good health.

The table lists this clone with a few counts. The V gene is TRBV6-5, the J gene TRBJ2-7, with D tentatively TRBD1 (6 bases). The germline CDR1 and CDR2 sequences are MNHEY and SVGAGI. There are 15 residues in the CDR3. V shed 6 bases and J shed 0 bases, with 15 bases lying between them. The CDR3 protein is CASRARDTGSYEQYF. The CDR3, as DNA: TGTGCCAGCAGGGCCCGGGACACCGGCTCCTACGAGCAGTACTTC.

The CDR3 here is CASSYAGGSGNTIYF. CDR3 nucleotides: TGTGCCAGCAGTTACGCGGGGGGGTCTGGAAACACCATATATTTT. The chain uses TRBV6-6 and TRBJ1-3, with D perhaps TRBD1 (5 bases). V lost 2 bases and J 1 base, leaving 9 bases between the germline ends. CDR1 and CDR2 from the germline V gene are MNHNY and SVGAGI (reference sequence). The CDR3 consists of 15 residues.

The V and J genes are TRBV5-4 and TRBJ1-2; a weak D match, TRBD1 (5 bases). V lost 0 bases to trimming and J lost 4 bases, with 10 bases between them. This CDR3 is 14 amino acids long. The germline CDR1 and CDR2 sequences are SGHNT and YYREEE (reference sequence). CDR3 coding DNA: TGTGCCAGCAGCTTGGAAACAGGACGCTATGGCTACACCTTC. Its protein is CASSLETGRYGYTF.

The chain employs TRBV14 and TRBJ2-4; a weak D match, TRBD2 (7 bases). Per germline, CDR1 SGHDN and CDR2 FVKESK. This CDR3 comprises 17 residues. V dropped 0 bases and J dropped 3 bases, with 15 bases sitting between them. CDR3 amino acids: CASSQDRRGASKNIQYF. DNA for the CDR3: TGTGCCAGCAGCCAAGATCGCCGGGGGGCCAGCAAAAACATTCAGTACTTC.

V gene TRBV27 combines with J gene TRBJ1-3, with D perhaps matching TRBD1 (6 bases). Germline V gene data show CDR1 as MNHEY and CDR2 as SMNVEV (reference sequence). This CDR3 region has 15 residues. With 8 bases removed from V and 0 bases from J, the gap between germline ends came to 14 bases. CDR3 residues: CASPDRSSSGNTIYF. The DNA of the CDR3 is TGTGCCAGCCCCGACAGGTCTTCCTCTGGAAACACCATATATTTT.

The rearrangement uses TRBV29-1 and TRBJ1-4; D remains unclear. CDR1 is SQVTM and CDR2 is ANQGSEA in the germline V gene. V lost 5 bases and J 5 bases, leaving 12 bases between the germline ends. The CDR3 covers 13 residues. The CDR3 DNA is TGCAGCGTTCTTGGGGTTTCAAATGAAAAACTGTTTTTT. Encoded protein: CSVLGVSNEKLFF.

The DNA for the CDR3 is TGTGCCAGCAGCGCCCCCCGGCTCCCGGAGTATTTT. It encodes CASSAPRLPEYF. V and J are TRBV5-4 and TRBJ2-3; D remains unclear. Trimming left V 4 bases short and J 13 bases short, with 16 bases between. This CDR3 comprises 12 residues. Germline-derived CDR1 and CDR2 are SGHNT and YYREEE (reference sequence).

The chain uses TRBV28 and TRBJ1-1; no clear D gene. There are 15 residues in the CDR3. The germline V gene encodes CDR1 MDHEN and CDR2 SYDVKM. Trimming pared 6 bases from V and 0 bases from J, leaving 14 bases between. CDR3 region: CASRHTKFMNTEAFF. The CDR3 nucleotides are TGTGCCAGCAGACACACCAAATTCATGAACACTGAAGCTTTCTTT.

This clone has more than one count but fewer than ten. The same CDR3 can be traced to other DNA sequences in this sample. The V gene is TRBV29-1, the J gene TRBJ2-2, with D tentatively TRBD1 (6 bases). With 5 bases removed from V and 1 base from J, the gap between germline ends came to 11 bases. In germline, CDR1 is SQVTM, CDR2 ANQGSEA. This CDR3 comprises 14 residues. CDR3 bases: TGCAGCGTTTCCAGGGGTCAGAACACCGGGGAGCTGTTTTTT. Encoded protein: CSVSRGQNTGELFF.

V is TRBV18 and J is TRBJ2-7; TRBD2 might be the D (5 bases). Per the germline V gene, CDR1 is KGHSH and CDR2 is LQKENI. The CDR3 sequence is 14 residues long. The V and J ends lost 3 bases and 2 bases respectively, with 11 bases between them. CDR3 nucleotide sequence: TGTGCCAGCTCACCGACAAGCGGTCCCTACGAGCAGTACTTC. Protein: CASSPTSGPYEQYF.